The rows below give T cell receptor beta chains drawn from one sample of a study of control samples from healthy donors and cancer patients. Clones were sequenced by immunoSEQ multiplex PCR, and TCRdb holds only the in-frame ones, with some missing. The sample consists of 230,000 or so clones, roughly 94% of them appearing once. Input material: blood. The receptor set was obtained from a man between 45 and 60 years old in good health. Each CDR3 is given with its conserved first and last residue. The D gene is left open where the match is weak. Part of the rows lack a size; the others show once, few, many or a class for expanded clones.

D gene: TRBD1
J gene: TRBJ1-1
V gene: TRBV28
clone size: once
CDR3 DNA: TGTGCCAGCAGTCCTCAACAGGGGTCGAACACTGAAGCTTTCTTT
CDR3 protein: CASSPQQGSNTEAFF

D gene: TRBD1
J gene: TRBJ1-4
V gene: TRBV3-1/TRBV3-2
clone size: .
CDR3 DNA: TGTGCCAGCAGCCTAGGGGGCGTCGGCGAAAAACTGTTTTTT
CDR3 protein: CASSLGGVGEKLFF

D gene: .
J gene: TRBJ1-6
V gene: TRBV6-5
clone size: once
CDR3 DNA: TGTGCCAGCAGTCCTAGGGGCCCGGGGAGTGTCCACTTT
CDR3 protein: CASSPRGPGSVHF

D gene: .
J gene: TRBJ2-5
V gene: TRBV6-5
clone size: .
CDR3 DNA: TGTGCCAGCAGTAGCAGGGGAAGGGGAGAGACCCAGTACTTC
CDR3 protein: CASSSRGRGETQYF

D gene: TRBD1
J gene: TRBJ2-7
V gene: TRBV7-2
clone size: .
CDR3 DNA: TGTGCCAGCAGCTTCAACAGGGGGCGCAACGAGCAGTACTTC
CDR3 protein: CASSFNRGRNEQYF

D gene: .
J gene: TRBJ2-7
V gene: TRBV19
clone size: .
CDR3 DNA: TGTGCCAGTAAGGTCGCAGGTCGCTCCTACGAGCAGTACTTC
CDR3 protein: CASKVAGRSYEQYF

D gene: .
J gene: TRBJ1-2
V gene: TRBV11-2
clone size: .
CDR3 DNA: TGTGCCAGCAGCTTAGTGGGGGGGAAGTTCGATGGCTACACCTTC
CDR3 protein: CASSLVGGKFDGYTF

D gene: .
J gene: TRBJ2-5
V gene: TRBV3-1/TRBV3-2
clone size: .
CDR3 DNA: TGTGCTACCGAAGGGGCGGAAGAGACCCAGTACTTC
CDR3 protein: CATEGAEETQYF

D gene: .
J gene: TRBJ1-3
V gene: TRBV15
clone size: .
CDR3 DNA: TGTGCCACCAGCAGGGGGGGAAACACCATATATTTT
CDR3 protein: CATSRGGNTIYF

D gene: .
J gene: TRBJ1-3
V gene: TRBV18
clone size: .
CDR3 DNA: TGTGCCAGCTCACCTGATCCTAGCTCTGGAAACACCATATATTTT
CDR3 protein: CASSPDPSSGNTIYF

D gene: .
J gene: TRBJ2-3
V gene: TRBV11-2
clone size: .
CDR3 DNA: TGTGCCAGCAGCCCCTTCGGGGCGGGCACAGATACGCAGTATTTT
CDR3 protein: CASSPFGAGTDTQYF

D gene: TRBD1
J gene: TRBJ2-5
V gene: TRBV11-2
clone size: once
CDR3 DNA: TGTGCCAGCAGCCCCATTAGGGCAGGGGGCAAAATTTCGGGAGAGACCCAGTACTTC
CDR3 protein: CASSPIRAGGKISGETQYF

D gene: .
J gene: TRBJ1-1
V gene: TRBV10-2
clone size: .
CDR3 DNA: TGCGCCAGCACGGCCAACACTGAAGCTTTCTTT
CDR3 protein: CASTANTEAFF

D gene: TRBD1
J gene: TRBJ2-7
V gene: TRBV11-2
clone size: .
CDR3 DNA: TGTGCCAGCAGTTCCGGGACAGGGGGCGAGCAGTACTTC
CDR3 protein: CASSSGTGGEQYF

D gene: TRBD2
J gene: TRBJ2-3
V gene: TRBV3-1/TRBV3-2
clone size: once
CDR3 DNA: TGTGCCAGCAGCCAACGACGGGGGGGGTCAGATACGCAGTATTTT
CDR3 protein: CASSQRRGGSDTQYF

D gene: .
J gene: TRBJ1-1
V gene: TRBV7-9
clone size: .
CDR3 DNA: TGTGCCAGCAGCTTAGACCCCAGGGCGGCTTTCTTT
CDR3 protein: CASSLDPRAAFF

D gene: .
J gene: TRBJ1-1
V gene: TRBV3-1/TRBV3-2
clone size: .
CDR3 DNA: TGTGCCAGCAGCCAATCCGGGTCGGACACTGAAGCTTTCTTT
CDR3 protein: CASSQSGSDTEAFF

D gene: TRBD1
J gene: TRBJ2-7
V gene: TRBV10-1
clone size: once
CDR3 DNA: TGCGCCAGCAGTGTACAGGGGAACTACGAGCAGTACTTC
CDR3 protein: CASSVQGNYEQYF

D gene: .
J gene: TRBJ1-4
V gene: TRBV6-5
clone size: few
CDR3 DNA: TGTGCCAGCCGTAACAGGAGGAATGAAAAACTGTTTTTT
CDR3 protein: CASRNRRNEKLFF

D gene: TRBD1
J gene: TRBJ2-3
V gene: TRBV5-1
clone size: .
CDR3 DNA: TGCGCCAGCAGCCTAGGACAGGGGGAGGGTACGCAGTATTTT
CDR3 protein: CASSLGQGEGTQYF

D gene: TRBD1
J gene: TRBJ1-5
V gene: TRBV7-2
clone size: .
CDR3 DNA: TGTGCCAGCAGCCAGCGGGACAGTCCCTATAGCAATCAGCCCCAGCATTTT
CDR3 protein: CASSQRDSPYSNQPQHF

D gene: .
J gene: TRBJ2-3
V gene: TRBV12-3/TRBV12-4
clone size: once
CDR3 DNA: TGTGCCAGCAGTTTTCTGGGGAGAGATACGCAGTATTTT
CDR3 protein: CASSFLGRDTQYF

D gene: TRBD1
J gene: TRBJ1-2
V gene: TRBV30
clone size: .
CDR3 DNA: TGTGCCTGGAGCTACCCCGGGACAGTCTATGGCTACACCTTC
CDR3 protein: CAWSYPGTVYGYTF

D gene: TRBD1
J gene: TRBJ1-3
V gene: TRBV5-6
clone size: .
CDR3 DNA: TGTGCCAGCAGCGAGGACAGGGGGAGCAACACCATATATTTT
CDR3 protein: CASSEDRGSNTIYF

D gene: TRBD1
J gene: TRBJ1-6
V gene: TRBV28
clone size: .
CDR3 DNA: TGTGCCAGCAGTTTCCACGGACAGGGGATCAATTCACCCCTCCACTTT
CDR3 protein: CASSFHGQGINSPLHF

D gene: TRBD1
J gene: TRBJ2-1
V gene: TRBV5-4
clone size: .
CDR3 DNA: TGTGCCAGCAGTTCGAGGACAGGGACAACCTACAATGAGCAGTTCTTC
CDR3 protein: CASSSRTGTTYNEQFF

D gene: .
J gene: TRBJ2-5
V gene: TRBV2
clone size: .
CDR3 DNA: TGTGCCAGCAGTGGGCAGTCAGAGACCCAGTACTTC
CDR3 protein: CASSGQSETQYF

D gene: TRBD2
J gene: TRBJ2-3
V gene: TRBV3-1/TRBV3-2
clone size: .
CDR3 DNA: TGTGCCAGCAGCCTTCCGGGACTAGGCACAGATACGCAGTATTTT
CDR3 protein: CASSLPGLGTDTQYF

D gene: .
J gene: TRBJ2-2
V gene: TRBV5-1
clone size: .
CDR3 DNA: TGCGCCAGCAGCTTGGTAGCGCGGGGGCCCTCGAACACCGGGGAGCTGTTTTTT
CDR3 protein: CASSLVARGPSNTGELFF

D gene: .
J gene: TRBJ1-1
V gene: TRBV18
clone size: once
CDR3 DNA: TGTGCCAGCTCAATAACGGTGGAGCTTGAAGCTTTCTTT
CDR3 protein: CASSITVELEAFF

D gene: .
J gene: TRBJ1-5
V gene: TRBV3-1/TRBV3-2
clone size: once
CDR3 DNA: TGTGCCAGCAGCCTTAGTCATAGCAATCAGCCCCAGCATTTT
CDR3 protein: CASSLSHSNQPQHF

D gene: .
J gene: TRBJ1-1
V gene: TRBV21-1
clone size: few
CDR3 DNA: TGTGCCAGCAGCAAAGAGAGGGGAGACTTTTGGGGCACTGAAGCTTTCTTT
CDR3 protein: CASSKERGDFWGTEAFF

D gene: .
J gene: TRBJ2-2
V gene: TRBV2
clone size: .
CDR3 DNA: TGTGCCAGCAGTACCCGGTTAGGCACCGGGGAGCTGTTTTTT
CDR3 protein: CASSTRLGTGELFF

D gene: .
J gene: TRBJ1-2
V gene: TRBV18
clone size: .
CDR3 DNA: TGTGCCAGCTCACCACCTTCTTCCCGCCTTGGCTATGGCTACACCTTC
CDR3 protein: CASSPPSSRLGYGYTF

D gene: TRBD1
J gene: TRBJ1-1
V gene: TRBV6-5
clone size: .
CDR3 DNA: TGTGCCAGCAACAGCGACAGGGTTGGCACTGAAGCTTTCTTT
CDR3 protein: CASNSDRVGTEAFF

D gene: TRBD1
J gene: TRBJ1-5
V gene: TRBV7-9
clone size: .
CDR3 DNA: TGTGCCAGCAGCCCGGGACAGGCCAATCAGCCCCAGCATTTT
CDR3 protein: CASSPGQANQPQHF

D gene: .
J gene: TRBJ2-3
V gene: TRBV5-1
clone size: .
CDR3 DNA: TGCGCCAGCAGCTTGGCGGGGAGTGAAAATACGCAGTATTTT
CDR3 protein: CASSLAGSENTQYF

D gene: .
J gene: TRBJ2-5
V gene: TRBV5-5
clone size: .
CDR3 DNA: TGTGCCAGCAGCTTGAGAGGGACGGTCGGAGAGACCCAGTACTTC
CDR3 protein: CASSLRGTVGETQYF

D gene: .
J gene: TRBJ2-1
V gene: TRBV3-1/TRBV3-2
clone size: .
CDR3 DNA: TGTGCCAGCATTACCATAGACCCGGGACGCAGCAATGAGCAGTTCTTC
CDR3 protein: CASITIDPGRSNEQFF

D gene: TRBD2
J gene: TRBJ2-3
V gene: TRBV27
clone size: .
CDR3 DNA: TGTGCCAGCAGTTTAGGTAGGGCGGGGGGAACAGATACGCAGTATTTT
CDR3 protein: CASSLGRAGGTDTQYF

D gene: TRBD2
J gene: TRBJ2-1
V gene: TRBV18
clone size: .
CDR3 DNA: TGTGCCAGCTCACGCACTAAGACTAGCGGGGGGGCCAATGAGCAGTTCTTC
CDR3 protein: CASSRTKTSGGANEQFF

D gene: TRBD1
J gene: TRBJ2-4
V gene: TRBV30
clone size: .
CDR3 DNA: TGTGCCTGGAGACCCACGGGGGACAGGTCATTGGACATTCAGTACTTC
CDR3 protein: CAWRPTGDRSLDIQYF